Presented here are 25 T cell receptor beta chains from one specimen sequenced in a study of Ad26.COV2.S vaccination and SARS-CoV-2 variants. The repertoire was sequenced with immunoSEQ multiplex PCR; TCRdb's copy has only in-frame clones and lacks some. The sample contains 400,000 to 450,000 clones, more than 80% of which appear only once. Treatment: approximately 18 received Ad26.COV2.S at low or high dose, single or two shots; 5 received placebo; per-sample allocation not given. Sampling took place 63 days after the first vaccine or placebo injection. The sequenced sample was peripheral blood, obtained in a trial of Ad26.COV2.S vaccine versus placebo. The source of these receptors is a person aged 18-60 years who received the Ad26.COV2.S COVID-19 vaccine or a placebo.

This sequence joins TRBV28 and TRBJ1-1, with D unresolved. The CDR3 is 12 residues long. Germline V lookup: CDR1 MDHEN, CDR2 SYDVKM. V gave up 10 bases and J gave up 1 base, with 10 bases separating them. Here the CDR3 DNA reads TGTGCCACAATCCGCGGGAACACTGAAGCTTTCTTT. Amino acids: CATIRGNTEAFF.

The chain links TRBV7-9 to TRBJ2-2; perhaps TRBD2 as D (6 bases). The germline CDR1 and CDR2 sequences are SEHNR and FQNEAQ (reference sequence). The CDR3 is 14 amino acids. Trimming shortened V by 5 bases and J by 7 bases, and 14 bases separated the two germline ends. The CDR3 sequence is CASSTRLGIGELFF. CDR3 bases: TGTGCCAGCAGCACCCGACTAGGGATCGGGGAGCTGTTTTTT.

V usage is TRBV19 and J usage is TRBJ2-7; tentatively, D is TRBD1 or TRBD2 (5 bases each). This CDR3 is built from 13 residues. Germline V gives CDR1 LNHDA, CDR2 SQIVND (reference sequence). Trimming left V 7 bases short and J 4 bases short, with 14 bases between. This chain's CDR3 is CASTPGAPYEQYF. The DNA of the CDR3 is TGTGCCAGTACCCCCGGGGCTCCATACGAGCAGTACTTC. The full variable domain, with the rest looked up from reference TRBV19 and TRBJ2-7, is DGGITQSPKYLFRKEGQNVTLSCEQNLNHDAMYWYRQDPGQGLRLIYYSQIVNDFQKGDIAEGYSVSREKKESFPLTVTSAQKNPTAFYLCASTPGAPYEQYFGPGTRLTVT.

The chain couples TRBV5-4 to TRBJ2-4, with D maybe TRBD2 (6 bases). Germline CDR1 is SGHNT and CDR2 is YYREEE (reference sequence). V was pared by 3 bases and J by 0 bases, with 7 bases between. This CDR3 comprises 14 residues. CDR3 residues: CASSSGLAKNIQYF. Here the CDR3 DNA reads TGTGCCAGCAGCTCGGGACTAGCCAAAAACATTCAGTACTTC.

The gene calls are TRBV2 and TRBJ2-5; D is possibly TRBD1 or TRBD2 (5 bases each). Germline-derived CDR1 and CDR2 are SNHLY and FYNNEI. The ends were cut back, 1 base at V and 1 base at J, with 13 bases in the middle. CDR3 size: 16 residues. The CDR3 is CASSEGDRVTQETQYF. The CDR3 coding sequence is TGTGCCAGCAGTGAAGGGGACCGCGTCACCCAAGAGACCCAGTACTTC.

This sequence joins TRBV30 and TRBJ2-7; 9 nucleotides line up with TRBD1. J lost 6 bases, V lost 2 bases, and 5 bases had no gene match. The CDR3 covers 13 residues. Germline CDR1 reads GTSNPN; CDR2 reads SVGIG (reference sequence). CDR3 sequence (DNA): TGTGCCTGGAGTATTGGACAGGGGATCGAGCAGTACTTC. Translated, it gives CAWSIGQGIEQYF.

V and J are TRBV6-5 and TRBJ2-7; D possibly corresponds to TRBD1 (6 bases). Looked up from germline, CDR1 is MNHEY and CDR2 is SVGAGI. With 6 bases removed from V and 3 bases from J, the gap between germline ends came to 18 bases. The CDR3 covers 15 residues. The CDR3 sequence is CASSFQGSHLYEQYF. The CDR3 DNA reads as TGTGCCAGCAGCTTCCAGGGGTCCCACCTCTACGAGCAGTACTTC.

The V gene is TRBV5-1, the J gene TRBJ2-1; 7 bases line up with TRBD2. Germline CDR1 SGHRS, CDR2 YFSETQ. V shed 7 bases and J 2 bases; nucleotides not matched to a gene: 6. This CDR3 spans 14 amino acids. The CDR3 here is CASGLAGPYNEQFF. Written as DNA, the CDR3 is TGCGCCAGCGGATTAGCGGGTCCCTACAATGAGCAGTTCTTC.

The chain joins TRBV6-5 to TRBJ2-1; TRBD1 matches 7 bases. Germline CDR1 MNHEY, CDR2 SVGAGI. The CDR3 spans 15 residues. The ends lost 8 bases at V and 5 bases at J; junction bases unmatched: 12. For the CDR3, the DNA is TGTGCCAGCGGGAGAGGGGGCGCCGGGGACAATGAGCAGTTCTTC. Its protein is CASGRGGAGDNEQFF.

V gene TRBV19 combines with J gene TRBJ1-5; TRBD1 matches 7 bases. There are 15 residues in the CDR3. V was clipped by 8 bases and J by 3 bases; unmatched bases: 10. Per germline, CDR1 LNHDA and CDR2 SQIVND (reference sequence). This CDR3 is CASGVGRGFNQPQHF. DNA for the CDR3: TGTGCCAGTGGGGTCGGCAGGGGGTTCAATCAGCCCCAGCATTTT.

With respect to this clone: The sample carries other DNA sequences with the same CDR3. V gene TRBV5-4 combines with J gene TRBJ1-1; D is undetermined. Deletions cut 1 base from V and 5 bases from J, with 6 bases between. Germline CDR1 is SGHNT and CDR2 is YYREEE (reference sequence). The CDR3 has 12 amino acids. The CDR3 bases are TGTGCCAGCAGCTTGAGCAGAACTGAAGCTTTCTTT. This sequence encodes CASSLSRTEAFF. Supplemented by reference TRBV5-4 and TRBJ1-1, the full variable domain reads ETGVTQSPTHLIKTRGQQVTLRCSSQSGHNTVSWYQQALGQGPQFIFQYYREEENGRGNFPPRFSGLQFPNYSSELNVNALELDDSALYLCASSLSRTEAFFGQGTRLTVV.

The V and J genes are TRBV6-5 and TRBJ1-2; D ambiguous. This CDR3 has 12 residues. V lost 8 bases to trimming and J lost 7 bases, with 14 bases between them. Germline assignment: CDR1 MNHEY and CDR2 SVGAGI. Here the CDR3 DNA reads TGTGCCAGCGTTGCACCCCCCGGTGGCTACACCTTC. Its protein product is CASVAPPGGYTF.

V and J are TRBV6-6 and TRBJ1-1, with D possibly matching TRBD1 (6 bases). CDR1 is MNHNY and CDR2 is SVGAGI in the germline V gene (reference sequence). Trimming removed 5 bases at V and 4 bases at J, with 23 bases between. This CDR3 has 17 residues. The CDR3 sequence is CASSLKGPGVQATEAFF. In DNA form, the CDR3 reads TGTGCCAGCAGTCTAAAGGGGCCAGGGGTCCAGGCCACTGAAGCTTTCTTT.

With regard to this clone: The sample holds other DNA sequences that translate to the same CDR3. The chain employs TRBV30 and TRBJ1-5; unclear D gene. CDR1 GTSNPN and CDR2 SVGIG come from the germline V gene (reference sequence). The CDR3 extends over 13 amino acids. Trimming pared 0 bases from V and 3 bases from J, leaving 6 bases between. The CDR3, as DNA: TGTGCCTGGAGTGTAAGGGACAATCAGCCCCAGCATTTT. Its protein product is CAWSVRDNQPQHF.

This sequence joins TRBV2 and TRBJ1-5, with 9 positions matching TRBD1. The germline V gene encodes CDR1 SNHLY and CDR2 FYNNEI. The CDR3 covers 14 residues. The V gene end was trimmed by 7 bases and the J gene end by 7 bases; junction bases not matched to a gene: 8. The CDR3 here is CASNQGQGYQPQHF. The CDR3 DNA is TGTGCCAGCAACCAGGGACAGGGTTACCAGCCCCAGCATTTT. The whole variable domain, filled in from reference TRBV2 and TRBJ1-5, reads EPEVTQTPSHQVTQMGQEVILRCVPISNHLYFYWYRQILGQKVEFLVSFYNNEISEKSEIFDDQFSVERPDGSNFTLKIRSTKLEDSAMYFCASNQGQGYQPQHFGDGTRLSIL.

This chain joins TRBV19 and TRBJ1-2, with 7 bases lining up with TRBD1. The germline CDR1 and CDR2 sequences are LNHDA and SQIVND (reference sequence). The V gene end was trimmed by 10 bases and the J gene end by 4 bases; junction bases not matched to a gene: 9. This CDR3 spans 13 amino acids. CDR3 loop: CATTRDSRYGYTF. The DNA for the CDR3 is TGTGCCACCACTCGGGACAGTCGCTATGGCTACACCTTC.

V and J are TRBV5-1 and TRBJ2-7, with 8 bases that match TRBD1. Unmatched junction bases numbered 7, after V lost 0 bases and J lost 5 bases. The V gene's germline CDR1 is SGHRS and CDR2 YFSETQ. The CDR3 totals 15 residues. CDR3 region: CASSLDSGGGDEQYF. The CDR3 nucleotides are TGCGCCAGCAGCTTGGACTCAGGGGGCGGCGACGAGCAGTACTTC.

The chain combines TRBV5-1 with TRBJ2-7; 7 bases fit TRBD2. The CDR3 totals 14 residues. In germline, CDR1 is SGHRS, CDR2 YFSETQ. Trimming cost V 0 bases and J 2 bases; bases outside gene matches: 2. CDR3 sequence reads: CASSLVGGTYEQYF. CDR3 nucleotides: TGCGCCAGCAGCTTGGTCGGGGGGACCTACGAGCAGTACTTC.

This chain uses TRBV6-2 or TRBV6-3 with TRBJ2-3; 10 nucleotides match TRBD2. The ends lost 6 bases at V and 6 bases at J; junction bases unmatched: 12. Germline V gene lookup returns CDR1 MNHEY and CDR2 SVGEGT. This CDR3 spans 16 amino acids. In DNA form, the CDR3 reads TGTGCCAGCAGCGCTACCCTAGCGGGAGTGGTGGATACGCAGTATTTT. It translates to CASSATLAGVVDTQYF.

The chain carries TRBV25-1 and TRBJ1-4; D unclear. The CDR3 has 14 residues. Germline values: CDR1 MGHDK, CDR2 SYGVNS. With 5 bases removed from V and 3 bases from J, the gap between germline ends came to 10 bases. The CDR3, as DNA: TGTGCCAGCAGTCAAGAAAGGGCTAATGAAAAACTGTTTTTT. It is translated as CASSQERANEKLFF. The complete variable domain, with remaining parts taken from reference TRBV25-1 and TRBJ1-4, reads EADIYQTPRYLVIGTGKKITLECSQTMGHDKMYWYQQDPGMELHLIHYSYGVNSTEKGDLSSESTVSRIRTEHFPLTLESARPSHTSQYLCASSQERANEKLFFGSGTQLSVL.

The chain uses TRBV11-2 and TRBJ1-1, with D possibly TRBD1 on 5 matching bases. Germline V gene lookup returns CDR1 SGHAT and CDR2 FQNNGV. The CDR3 covers 15 residues. V lost 1 base and J 4 bases, leaving 13 bases between the germline ends. The CDR3 is CASSLGVSGPTEAFF. CDR3 nucleotide sequence: TGTGCCAGCAGCTTAGGGGTTTCGGGACCCACTGAAGCTTTCTTT.

This clone has only one observation. The V and J genes are TRBV6-5 and TRBJ2-7; tentatively, D is TRBD1 or TRBD2 (5 bases each). The CDR3 is 12 residues long. Trimming left V 5 bases short and J 7 bases short, with 12 bases between. Germline-derived CDR1 and CDR2 are MNHEY and SVGAGI. CDR3 region: CASSRDEAEQYF. DNA of the CDR3: TGTGCCAGCAGTCGGGACGAGGCGGAGCAGTACTTC.

This chain links TRBV10-3 with TRBJ1-2, with TRBD1 matching over 7 bases. CDR1 is ENHRY, CDR2 SYGVKD, per germline. This CDR3 is built from 12 residues. V was clipped by 4 bases and J by 6 bases; unmatched bases: 2. The CDR3 spells CAISVTGDGYTF. The CDR3 nucleotides are TGTGCCATCAGTGTAACAGGGGATGGCTACACCTTC.

V and J are TRBV25-1 and TRBJ1-1; D uncertain. The CDR3 covers 13 residues. Looked up from germline, CDR1 is MGHDK and CDR2 is SYGVNS. V lost 5 bases and J lost 5, with 12 bases in between. In DNA form, the CDR3 reads TGTGCCAGCAGTCCCTTTTTGCGAACTGAAGCTTTCTTT. Protein: CASSPFLRTEAFF.

The chain has TRBV7-8 and TRBJ1-5, with 10 positions matching TRBD1. The CDR3 loop spans 16 amino acids. CDR1 SGHVS and CDR2 FQNEAQ come from the germline V gene. Trimming removed 1 base from V and 5 bases from J; junction bases left unmatched: 5. The CDR3 DNA follows: TGTGCCAGCAGCTTAGGACAGGGGGCGAGGCATCAGCCCCAGCATTTT. The encoded protein is CASSLGQGARHQPQHF.